Below are 21 T cell receptor beta chains sequenced from a single sample in a study of glioma-infiltrating T cells. TCR alpha and beta CDR3 regions were amplified from RNA using iRepertoire nested multiplex PCR. Each CDR3 protein is one row after TCRdb ran MiXCR on the multiplex PCR reads. The table includes roughly 200,000 distinct CDR3 sequences, over 25% detected once. The sample consisted of glioma tissue, nonneoplastic brain tissue, or PBMCs (not recorded which). These receptors originate from a human donor with low-grade glioma or glioblastoma, undergoing nonglioma brain surgery, or in good health (not recorded which).

This clonotype was counted ten times or more. V and J are TRBV5-4 and TRBJ1-1; D unclear. Germline lookup yields CDR1 SGHNT and CDR2 YYREEE (reference sequence). The CDR3 loop spans 14 amino acids. Trimming took off 1 base at V and 2 bases at J, with 9 bases between the two ends. CDR3 nucleotides: TGTGCCAGCAGCTTGCGCAGGACTAACACTGAAGCTTTCTTT. It specifies CASSLRRTNTEAFF.

This clonotype was detected many times. CDR3 coding DNA: TGTGCCAGCGGGCGTAGGACTAGCGGGAGCTACAATGAGCAGTTCTTC. It yields the protein CASGRRTSGSYNEQFF. The chain combines TRBV7-6 with TRBJ2-1; 13 nucleotides match TRBD2. CDR3 length: 16 amino acids. Germline V lookup: CDR1 SGHVS, CDR2 FNYEAQ. V gave up 8 bases and J gave up 3 bases; unmatched junction bases: 7.

This clonotype was found many times. This chain uses TRBV6-4 with TRBJ2-7, with 7 nucleotides matching TRBD1. Unmatched junction bases numbered 12, after V lost 3 bases and J lost 7 bases. Germline loops: CDR1 MRHNA, CDR2 SNTAGT. The CDR3 is 15 amino acids. CDR3 in DNA: TGTGCCAGCAGTGAACTGGGACAGTGGATAAGGGAGCAGTACTTC. Translating it yields CASSELGQWIREQYF.

This chain links TRBV5-1 with TRBJ2-5; a weak D match, TRBD2 (5 bases). CDR3 length equals 16 residues. Germline V gene sequence: CDR1 SGHRS, CDR2 YFSETQ. The V end lost 3 bases, the J end lost 5 bases, and 20 bases lay between the germline ends. The CDR3 protein is CASSYGLPGSGETQYF. CDR3 nucleotide sequence: TGCGCCAGCAGCTATGGTCTGCCGGGCTCGGGGGAGACCCAGTACTTC.

This clonotype was seen a handful of times. This rearrangement joins TRBV5-1 to TRBJ2-3, with TRBD2 as a possible D gene (5 bases). The germline gives CDR1 SGHRS, CDR2 YFSETQ. The CDR3 spans 12 residues. For the CDR3, the DNA is TGCGCATCCAAGGGCGGGACAGATACGCAGTATTTT. Its translation is CASKGGTDTQYF.

Concerning this clonotype itself: Given a much more abundant clone one base away, this may be a read error. This chain joins TRBV20-1 and TRBJ2-7, with 9 bases lining up with TRBD2. Germline CDR1 DFQATT, CDR2 SNEGSKA (reference sequence). The ends lost 5 bases at V and 3 bases at J; junction bases unmatched: 29. This CDR3 comprises 21 residues. CDR3 sequence reads: CSAEARTSADRGQTRDYEQYF. DNA of the CDR3: TGCAGTGCTGAAGCAAGGACTAGCGCCGATAGGGGTCAAACACGCGACTACGAGCAGTACTTC.

V is TRBV19 and J is TRBJ2-6; no clear D gene. This CDR3 region has 15 residues. CDR1 is LNHDA, CDR2 SQIVND, per germline (reference sequence). Trimming cost V 7 bases and J 1 base, with 11 bases left between them. CDR3 sequence (DNA): TGTGCCAGTAACCCCACAGCTTCTGGGGCCAACGTCCTGACTTTC. Its protein product is CASNPTASGANVLTF.

This clonotype has at least ten counts. The rearrangement joins TRBV7-2 to TRBJ2-5; TRBD1 agrees at 11 bases. V shed 3 bases and J 5 bases; nucleotides not matched to a gene: 5. CDR3 length equals 15 residues. The germline gives CDR1 SGHTA, CDR2 FQGNSA. CDR3 protein: CASSFGTGGGETQYF. DNA of the CDR3: TGTGCCAGCAGCTTCGGGACAGGGGGTGGTGAGACCCAGTACTTC.

The chain's CDR3 is CASTLGGASYNEQFF. The CDR3 DNA sequence: TGTGCCAGTACCCTAGGGGGGGCCTCCTACAATGAGCAGTTCTTC. V and J are TRBV19 and TRBJ2-1; a possible D gene is TRBD2 (7 bases). CDR1 is LNHDA, CDR2 SQIVND, per germline (reference sequence). This CDR3 is 15 amino acids long. V was trimmed by 7 bases and J by 0 bases, leaving 13 bases between them.

This clonotype has only a few counts. The chain has TRBV4-1 and TRBJ2-3; TRBD2 agrees at 9 bases. V trimming: 1 base; J trimming: 3 bases; junction bases outside the gene matches: 8. Per germline, CDR1 MGHRA and CDR2 YSYEKL. The CDR3 runs to 17 residues. CDR3 amino acids: CASSQGRLAGGTDTQYF. As DNA, the CDR3 is TGCGCCAGCAGCCAAGGCCGACTGGCGGGAGGGACAGATACGCAGTATTTT.

This clonotype occurred many times. CDR3 amino acids: CASSPRTSGHYNEQFF. CDR3 nucleotides: TGTGCCAGCAGCCCCAGGACTAGCGGGCACTACAATGAGCAGTTCTTC. This rearrangement joins TRBV7-2 to TRBJ2-1; 11 nucleotides agree with TRBD2. The junction had 6 bases not matched to a gene; V was cut back by 5 bases and J by 3 bases. The CDR3 spans 16 residues. Germline CDR1 reads SGHTA; CDR2 reads FQGNSA.

The rearrangement links TRBV7-3 to TRBJ2-2, with D uncertain. Germline V gene data show CDR1 as SGHTA and CDR2 as FQGTGA. The CDR3 contains 16 residues. V lost 2 bases and J 1 base, leaving 11 bases between the germline ends. Here the CDR3 reads CASSLLQRLNTGELFF. CDR3 in DNA: TGTGCCAGCAGCTTATTGCAGCGCTTGAACACCGGGGAGCTGTTTTTT.

The chain recombines TRBV20-1 with TRBJ2-3; 10 nucleotides align to TRBD2. Trimming removed 2 bases from V and 3 bases from J; junction bases left unmatched: 2. This CDR3 has 14 amino acids. The germline V gene encodes CDR1 DFQATT and CDR2 SNEGSKA (reference sequence). The CDR3 sequence is CSARLAGETDTQYF. For the CDR3, the DNA is TGCAGTGCTAGACTAGCGGGAGAGACAGATACGCAGTATTTT.

The chain is built from TRBV29-1 and TRBJ1-3; possible D gene TRBD1, 5 bases. The germline V gene has CDR1 SQVTM and CDR2 ANQGSEA. The CDR3 loop spans 15 amino acids. The V and J ends lost 5 bases and 1 base respectively, with 15 bases between them. In DNA, the CDR3 is TGCAGCGTTTCCAGACAGACTGGATCTGGAAACACCATATATTTT. It encodes CSVSRQTGSGNTIYF.

This clonotype was detected many times. The chain employs TRBV6-9 and TRBJ2-7, with TRBD2 matching 14 bases. V lost 9 bases, J lost 4 bases, and 2 bases stayed unmatched. The germline V gene encodes CDR1 MNHGY and CDR2 SVAAGI. The CDR3 contains 13 residues. CDR3 bases: TGTGCCAGGCGGACTAGCGGGAGGTACGAGCAGTACTTC. Encoded protein: CARRTSGRYEQYF.

The sample holds many counts of this clonotype. The J gene is TRBJ2-1, the V gene TRBV29-1; 11 nucleotides align to TRBD2. Per germline, CDR1 SQVTM and CDR2 ANQGSEA. J was trimmed by 9 bases and V by 6 bases; bases with no gene match: 4. The CDR3 is 12 amino acids. CDR3 region: CSVVAGGGEQFF. The CDR3 DNA follows: TGCAGCGTAGTAGCGGGAGGGGGTGAGCAGTTCTTC.

This clonotype was detected many times. This sequence joins TRBV15 and TRBJ2-1; D is undetermined. Germline CDR1 and CDR2: LNHNV and YYDKDF (reference sequence). The V and J ends lost 0 bases and 12 bases respectively, with 12 bases between them. The CDR3 length is 13 residues. For the CDR3, the DNA is TGTGCCACCAGCAGAGATCTCCCGGAACGGCAGTTCTTC. Translating it yields CATSRDLPERQFF.

The V and J genes are TRBV4-1 and TRBJ2-7; perhaps TRBD1 as D (5 bases). The CDR3 runs 18 residues. Germline CDR1 MGHRA, CDR2 YSYEKL. Between the trimmed V and J ends, which lost 0 bases and 0 bases, there was a span of 18 bases. This CDR3 reads CASSQELVRVMSSYEQYF. The CDR3 nucleotides read TGCGCCAGCAGCCAAGAGCTCGTCAGGGTGATGTCCTCCTACGAGCAGTACTTC.

There are a few counts of this clonotype. The chain combines TRBV18 with TRBJ1-5; no clear D gene. The CDR3 extends over 18 amino acids. Germline V gene lookup returns CDR1 KGHSH and CDR2 LQKENI. V dropped 3 bases and J dropped 1 base, with 19 bases sitting between them. The CDR3 loop is CASSPGPFSQRSNQPQHF. CDR3 in DNA: TGTGCCAGCTCACCCGGACCTTTTTCTCAGAGAAGCAATCAGCCCCAGCATTTT. The variable domain in full, completed from reference TRBV18 and TRBJ1-5, reads NAGVMQNPRHLVRRRGQEARLRCSPMKGHSHVYWYRQLPEEGLKFMVYLQKENIIDESGMPKERFSAEFPKEGPSILRIQQVVRGDSAAYFCASSPGPFSQRSNQPQHFGDGTRLSIL.

To note about this clonotype: This sequence may be a read error, since a much larger clone differs from it by one base. The chain links TRBV12-5 to TRBJ2-7, with TRBD1 as a possible D gene (6 bases). V was clipped by 5 bases and J by 7 bases, with 15 bases between them. Per the germline V gene, CDR1 is LGHNT and CDR2 is FRNRAP. CDR3 length: 13 amino acids. The CDR3 coding sequence is TGTGCTAGTGGTAGCTCCATTAGGGGGGAGCAGTACTTC. Translation: CASGSSIRGEQYF.

This clonotype was observed a single time. A much more abundant neighbour one base away suggests this may be a read error. This sequence joins TRBV4-1 and TRBJ2-7; 7 nucleotides agree with TRBD2. The CDR3 loop spans 13 amino acids. The V gene's germline CDR1 is MGHRA and CDR2 YSYEKL. CDR3 sequence: CAISLGRGSEQYF. The CDR3, as DNA: TGCGCCATCAGCCTTGGGCGGGGGTCCGAGCAGTACTTC.